The clone carrying this T cell receptor (beta chain) was seen a handful of times. Its antigen remains unidentified. TCRdb passed the reads through MiXCR, listing each CDR3 protein once. The sample includes about 830,000 distinct CDR3 sequences, approximately 29% of them seen just once. This sample was taken from a study of T cell repertoires in cytomegalovirus infection. The clonotype originates from a human donor in good health (CMV status not recorded). Some clones in this sample may be carry-over from other donors' samples. The sequencing here drew on cultured CD8+ T cells from PBMCs, taken from culture after CMV antigen stimulation.

The CDR3 reads CASSDWGRLNTEAFF. The DNA of the CDR3 is TGTGCCAGCAGTGACTGGGGACGGTTGAACACTGAAGCTTTCTTT. The V and J genes are TRBV6-1 and TRBJ1-1, with D possibly TRBD1 on 5 matching bases. This CDR3 comprises 15 residues. CDR1 is MNHNS, CDR2 SASEGT, per germline. The ends were cut back, 3 bases at V and 0 bases at J, with 11 bases in the middle.